This TCR beta chain was found in a study of T cell changes during pregnancy in multiple sclerosis (dated 2019 in TCRdb). Looking at the study overall: Changes in the T cell repertoire over the course of pregnancy were examined in this study in women with multiple sclerosis.

Library preparation used the immunoSEQ multiplex PCR assay. TCRdb stores this immuneACCESS table with in-frame sequences only. Part of the clones is absent; in the studies checked, under half of the shortfall reflects unresolved V genes, and no reason is known for the rest. The sample data list 84,000 or so clones, and 94% of these were observed just once. The top ten hold around 2.5% of the sample. On this clone: What antigen it recognizes has not been identified. Per-base qualities were not stored, and no clone one base away is much larger.

Cut back by 0 bases and 4 bases, the V and J ends lie 12 bases apart. CDR1 and CDR2, looked up from the germline V gene, are SGHDN and FVKESK. The CDR3 has 15 amino acids, counting the end cysteine and phenylalanine. The read is trimmed to its CDR3 DNA, 45 bases read in frame from base 1. The sequence is built from TRBV14 and TRBJ1-2; confidence is insufficient to name the D gene. The specimen comprised peripheral blood, sampled in the third trimester of pregnancy. The clonotype comes from a female donor with multiple sclerosis, enrolled in a pregnancy study. The CDR3 loop reads CASSQDPARAYGYTF. The DNA sequence is TGTGCCAGCAGCCAAGATCCAGCGCGTGCCTATGGCTACACCTTC.